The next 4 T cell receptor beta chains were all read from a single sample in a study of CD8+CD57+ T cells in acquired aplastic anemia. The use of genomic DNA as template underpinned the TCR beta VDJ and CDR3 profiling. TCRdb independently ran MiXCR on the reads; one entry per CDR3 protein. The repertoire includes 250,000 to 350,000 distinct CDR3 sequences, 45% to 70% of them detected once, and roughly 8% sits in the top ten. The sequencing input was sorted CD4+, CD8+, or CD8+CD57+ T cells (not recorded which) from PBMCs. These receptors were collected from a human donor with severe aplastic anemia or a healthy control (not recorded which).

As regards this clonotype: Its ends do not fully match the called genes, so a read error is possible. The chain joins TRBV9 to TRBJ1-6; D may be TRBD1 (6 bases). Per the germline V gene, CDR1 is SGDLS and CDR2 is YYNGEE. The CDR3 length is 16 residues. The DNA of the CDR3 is TGCGCCAGCAGCTTGGGTGGGGGGGCCACCAACTCACCCCTCCACTTT. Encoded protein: CASSLGGGATNSPLHF. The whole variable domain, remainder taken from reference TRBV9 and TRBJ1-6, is DSGVTQTPKHLITATGQRVTLRCSPRSGDLSVYWYQQSLDQGLQFLIQYYNGEERAKGNILERFSAQQFPDLHSELNLSSLELGDSALYFCASSLGGGATNSPLHFGNGTRLTVT.

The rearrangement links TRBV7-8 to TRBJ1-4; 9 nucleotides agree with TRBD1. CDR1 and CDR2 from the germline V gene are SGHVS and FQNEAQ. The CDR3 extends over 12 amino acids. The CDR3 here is CATGQGGEKLFF. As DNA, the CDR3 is TGTGCAACGGGACAGGGCGGAGAAAAACTGTTTTTT.

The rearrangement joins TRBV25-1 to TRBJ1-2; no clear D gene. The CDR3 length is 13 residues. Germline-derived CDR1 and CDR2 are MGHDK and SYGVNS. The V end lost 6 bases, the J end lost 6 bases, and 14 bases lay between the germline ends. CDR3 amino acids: CASRRSGGDGYTF. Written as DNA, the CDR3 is TGTGCCAGCAGAAGATCAGGAGGAGATGGCTACACCTTC.

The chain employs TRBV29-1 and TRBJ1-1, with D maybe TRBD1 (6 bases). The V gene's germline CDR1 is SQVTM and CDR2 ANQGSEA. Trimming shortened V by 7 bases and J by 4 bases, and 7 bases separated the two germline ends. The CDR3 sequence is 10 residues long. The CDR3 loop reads CSGGGTEAFF. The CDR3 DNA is TGCAGCGGAGGGGGCACTGAAGCTTTCTTT.